This T cell receptor beta chain was captured by sequencing in a study of blood T cell repertoires in COVID-19. Turning to the study itself: Whether acute or convalescent, the COVID-19 samples came from the United States, Italy and Spain. T cells, B-cell-depleted T cells, or PBMCs provided the cDNA or gDNA that served as material.

This clone appeared once. Authors' processing steps: Reference gene primers were amplified, and this amplification served to estimate nucleated cell counts. Using immunoSEQ multiplex PCR, the repertoire was profiled, and TCRdb retains in-frame clones only, with some absent. The V and J calls and clone size were taken over from that table, and D and trimming were inferred from the DNA. Of 78,000 or so clones in the sample, under 85% are singletons; the top ten hold 9%. The CDR3 totals 14 residues. The V end was cut by 5 bases, the J end by 1 base, with 9 bases between. Germline values: CDR1 SGHTA, CDR2 FQGTGA.

Sequenced input: peripheral blood. This TCR was sampled from a human donor in a cohort sampled during active COVID-19. The chain couples TRBV7-3 to TRBJ2-1; maybe TRBD1 (6 bases). The CDR3 sequence: CASSTGFSYNEQFF. CDR3 bases: TGTGCCAGCAGCACAGGGTTTTCCTACAATGAGCAGTTCTTC.